This T cell receptor beta chain was obtained from a study of shared clonotypes between healthy human individuals. Looking at the study overall: The cohort comprised two women and a few men. Their ages spanned 18 to 49 years.

Data came from immunoSEQ multiplex PCR; TCRdb stores just in-frame clones and leaves some out. The sample lists more than 2,000,000 clones; approximately 93% were seen once. A note on this clone: What it binds is unknown.

Findings of the study overall: Clonotypes which were not shared had lower generation probabilities than clonotypes that all four donors shared.

The trim removed 4 bases at V and 7 bases at J, leaving 10 bases unmatched. There are 14 residues in the CDR3. Per the germline V gene, CDR1 is MNHNS and CDR2 is SASEGT. The specimen was naive CD4+ T cells from PBMCs. Subset noted: CD45RA+ positively selected. The clonotype comes from a man aged 18-30 years in good health. Some clones in this sample may be carry-over from other donors' samples. The genes are TRBV6-1 and TRBJ2-7, with 7 nucleotides matching TRBD1. CDR3 nucleotide sequence: TGTGCCAGCAGTGCAGCGACAGGGACGGGAGAGCAGTACTTC. Translation: CASSAATGTGEQYF.